These T cell receptor beta chains were read from a single sample in a study of blood T cell repertoires in COVID-19. Assay: immunoSEQ multiplex PCR; the TCRdb copy retains only in-frame clones and omits some. The sample has 84,000 or so clones, around 85% seen once. Sequenced material: peripheral blood. These receptors all stem from a man older than 75 with active or convalescent COVID-19. The CDR3 runs from the conserved cysteine through the conserved F or W. Fields, in order: V gene, CDR3 protein.

TRBV24-1,CATSDSRLIGLTQYF
TRBV5-1,CASRRDRQIPNYGYTF
TRBV18,CASSPLGGRNYNEQFF
TRBV15,CATSRGAGVAYGYTF
TRBV12-3/TRBV12-4,CASSLGGVGGYTF
TRBV6-5,CASSVVDGPTVEQFF
TRBV29-1,CSVEYRRETQYF
TRBV5-1,CASSLGGEDIQYF
TRBV5-4,CASSEPGFISGANVLTF
TRBV30,CAWSVYRGTAANYGYTF
TRBV2,CASSRRRTSDNEQFF
TRBV3-1/TRBV3-2,CASTKPPNTEAFF
TRBV5-1,CASSGTSGQNEQFF
TRBV2,CASSMGQAGTGELFF
TRBV28,CASSPPGGAGNQPQHF
TRBV2,CARGTSGRSSTDTQYF
TRBV5-1,CASSTEGAFAEAFF
TRBV1,CTSSQFRSSYNSPLHF
TRBV28,CASSLQGPSPLHF
TRBV11-3,CASSRSTGGVTDTQYF
TRBV2,CAGKEGAAYNEQFF
TRBV19,CASTDRDGSPLHF
TRBV9,CASSVGVSGYTDTQYF
TRBV3-1/TRBV3-2,CASSQGPQISNSPLHF
TRBV27,CASQPTRGTGELFF
TRBV5-1,CASSLGDREANYGYTF
TRBV18,CASSRGTSGSIETQYF
TRBV3-1/TRBV3-2,CASSPIGAGVAGYTF
TRBV10-2,CASSEIGGRGTDTQYF
TRBV6-1,CASSVYWRENTGELFF
TRBV9,CASSARTGGTETQYF
TRBV24-1,CATTEGGGNEQFF
TRBV2,CASSVGGALSGNTIYF
TRBV4-2,CASSQAGNYGYTF
TRBV19,CASSPGPGGDTQYF
TRBV24-1,CATSEADGRNYGYTF
TRBV7-9,CASSRLTGVADTQYF
TRBV15,CATSQAGDTGELFF
TRBV7-2,CASSLVVSRGETQYF
TRBV9,CASSVTSEDIQYF
TRBV11-2,CASSNRDRGRNEQFF
TRBV10-3,CASRSGGNQETQYF
TRBV6-5,CASSATGLWELFF
TRBV18,CASYPWGGNTIYF
TRBV11-2,CASSFASTGGNAEAFF
TRBV5-1,CASRADSNQPQHF
TRBV3-1/TRBV3-2,CASSQVRGSSGNTIYF
TRBV19,CASSFGTGGPSNQPQHF
TRBV19,CASSTHRGQGNTIYF
TRBV28,CASSSGLLRGTGELFF
TRBV11-1,CASSSLDRVWETQYF
TRBV7-2,CASSLGGGTYNEQFF
TRBV11-2,CASSSPGLAGYNEQFF
TRBV27,CASALRGSNYGYTF
TRBV6-5,CASSSGEINIQYF
TRBV25-1,CASSGTSGGNEQFF
TRBV2,CASRPDRGTYNEQFF
TRBV3-1/TRBV3-2,CASSPGLAGRDTQYF